The clone carrying this T cell receptor beta chain was detected many times. J gave up 0 bases and V 0 bases, and 4 bases lay outside the gene matches. Per the germline V gene, CDR1 is DFQATT and CDR2 is SNEGSKA (reference sequence). The CDR3 contains 15 residues. The entry originates in a study of T cells in Graves' hyperthyroidism and ophthalmopathy. The source material, RNA transcripts, was used to amplify TCR beta CDR3 regions. First-round RT-PCR of the TCR CDR3 relied on the HTBI primer set. TCRdb recomputed calls from the multiplex PCR reads with MiXCR, one row per CDR3 protein. Of 300,000 to 450,000 distinct CDR3 sequences in the sample, approximately 18% are singletons; the top ten hold around 15%.

This TCR was recovered from a woman aged 35 to 49 with Graves' ophthalmopathy. The source material was blood. This rearrangement joins TRBV20-1 to TRBJ1-1; 7 nucleotides match TRBD1. This CDR3 is CSARDQTGLNTEAFF. The CDR3, as DNA: TGCAGTGCTAGAGATCAGACAGGGTTGAACACTGAAGCTTTCTTT.